This entry lists 3 T cell receptor beta chains sequenced from one sample in a study of tumor-infiltrating lymphocytes in primary liver carcinoma. The input was approximately 0.45 ug total RNA; TCR beta cDNA was made from it with a constant-region primer. Amplification in three nested multiplex PCR rounds with slightly modified ARM-PCR gave rise to TCR beta libraries. Two initial PCR rounds of about 10 cycles each paired TRBV1-TRBV30 forward primers with a C-beta reverse primer. A single record per CDR3 protein comes from TCRdb applying MiXCR to the multiplex PCR reads. Here the sample spans 50,000 to 60,000 distinct CDR3 sequences, around 77% being singletons. Unsorted bulk tissue (about 20-30 mg) underwent RNA and DNA co-extraction. Sequencing used liver tumor tissue from sampling region 5. Subset here: tumor region T5, tumor centre. These TCRs come from a man in his forties or fifties with primary liver carcinoma and hepatitis B virus infection.

The V and J genes are TRBV6-6 and TRBJ2-7; possible D gene TRBD2, 6 bases. Germline CDR1 reads MNHNY; CDR2 reads SVGAGI (reference sequence). The ends were cut back, 9 bases at V and 2 bases at J, with 23 bases in the middle. This CDR3 comprises 16 residues. For the CDR3, the DNA is TGTGCCAGTATTTACTCGGGAGTAAGGGCAACCTACGAGCAGTACTTC. Its protein is CASIYSGVRATYEQYF.

A word on this clonotype: A read error may be the cause here, since a much bigger clone is one base away. J is TRBJ2-7 and V is TRBV18; D is possibly TRBD2 (5 bases). Germline V gene sequence: CDR1 KGHSH, CDR2 LQKENI. Trimming removed 6 bases from V and 3 bases from J, with 15 bases in between. This CDR3 has 14 amino acids. CDR3 residues: CASSTNPGLYEQYF. The CDR3 DNA reads TGTGCCAGCTCGACTAATCCGGGTCTCTACGAGCAGTACTTC.

The table lists this clonotype with a few counts. Relative to the germline gene, one junction end is altered; a read error may explain this. This chain connects TRBV4-2 to TRBJ1-1; D is perhaps TRBD1 (6 bases). This CDR3 has 14 residues. Germline values: CDR1 LGHNA, CDR2 YNFKEQ. The CDR3 coding sequence is TGTGCCAGCAGCAAGGCCGGACAGTCGACTGAAGTTTTCTTT. Protein sequence: CASSKAGQSTEVFF.